The entry below describes one TCR beta chain. The repertoire was sequenced with immunoSEQ multiplex PCR; TCRdb's copy has only in-frame clones and lacks some. The sample contains hundreds of thousands of clones, 70% to 90% of which appear only once. The germline V gene has CDR1 LNHDA and CDR2 SQIVND (reference sequence). This CDR3 region has 14 residues. V lost 8 bases and J 1 base, leaving 14 bases between the germline ends. The entry originates in a study of blood T cell repertoires in COVID-19. In Seattle, patients joined the study during active infection and were tracked longitudinally. The sequencing sample was made of peripheral blood. The chain carries TRBV19 and TRBJ1-2, with a possible D match to TRBD1 (6 bases). The TCR was taken from a woman in her thirties with COVID-19, enrolled during active disease. This CDR3 reads CASRGGAGNYGYTF. The CDR3 bases are TGTGCCAGTCGAGGGGGGGCCGGTAACTATGGCTACACCTTC.